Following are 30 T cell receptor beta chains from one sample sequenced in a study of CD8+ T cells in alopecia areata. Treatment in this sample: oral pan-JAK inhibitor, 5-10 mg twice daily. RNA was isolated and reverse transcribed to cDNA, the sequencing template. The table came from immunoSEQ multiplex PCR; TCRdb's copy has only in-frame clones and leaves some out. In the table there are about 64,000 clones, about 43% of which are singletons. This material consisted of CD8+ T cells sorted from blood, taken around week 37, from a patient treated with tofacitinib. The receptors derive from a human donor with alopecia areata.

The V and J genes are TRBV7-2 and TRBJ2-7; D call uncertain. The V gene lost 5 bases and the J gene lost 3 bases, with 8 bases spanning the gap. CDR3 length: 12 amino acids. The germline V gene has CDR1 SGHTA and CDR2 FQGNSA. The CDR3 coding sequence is TGTGCCAGCAGCGAGAGACGCTACGAGCAGTACTTC. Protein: CASSERRYEQYF.

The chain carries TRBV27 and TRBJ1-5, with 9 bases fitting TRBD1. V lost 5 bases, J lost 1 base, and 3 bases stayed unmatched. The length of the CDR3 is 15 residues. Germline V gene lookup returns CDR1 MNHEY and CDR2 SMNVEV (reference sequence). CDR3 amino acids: CASSLGTGSNQPQHF. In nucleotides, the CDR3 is TGTGCCAGCAGTCTAGGGACAGGGAGCAATCAGCCCCAGCATTTT.

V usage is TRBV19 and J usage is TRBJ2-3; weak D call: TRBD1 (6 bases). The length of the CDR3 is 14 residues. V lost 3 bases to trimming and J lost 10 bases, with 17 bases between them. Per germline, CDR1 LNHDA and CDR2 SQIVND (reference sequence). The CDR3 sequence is CASSIPGQTWPQYF. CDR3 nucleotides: TGTGCCAGTAGTATCCCAGGACAGACTTGGCCGCAGTATTTT. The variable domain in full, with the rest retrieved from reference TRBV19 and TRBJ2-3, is DGGITQSPKYLFRKEGQNVTLSCEQNLNHDAMYWYRQDPGQGLRLIYYSQIVNDFQKGDIAEGYSVSREKKESFPLTVTSAQKNPTAFYLCASSIPGQTWPQYFGPGTRLTVL.

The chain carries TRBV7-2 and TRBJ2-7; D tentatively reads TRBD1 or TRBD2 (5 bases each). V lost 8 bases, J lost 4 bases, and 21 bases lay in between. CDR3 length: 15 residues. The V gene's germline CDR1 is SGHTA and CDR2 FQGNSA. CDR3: CASHSGGRPGYEQYF. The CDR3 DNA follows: TGTGCCAGCCATAGTGGGGGTCGACCTGGATACGAGCAGTACTTC.

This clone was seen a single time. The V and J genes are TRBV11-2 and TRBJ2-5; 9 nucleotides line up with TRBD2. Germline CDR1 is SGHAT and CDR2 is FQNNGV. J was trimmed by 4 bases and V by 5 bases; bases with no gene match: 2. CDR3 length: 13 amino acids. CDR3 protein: CASSLSGRETQYF. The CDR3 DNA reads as TGTGCCAGCAGCCTTAGCGGGAGAGAGACCCAGTACTTC.

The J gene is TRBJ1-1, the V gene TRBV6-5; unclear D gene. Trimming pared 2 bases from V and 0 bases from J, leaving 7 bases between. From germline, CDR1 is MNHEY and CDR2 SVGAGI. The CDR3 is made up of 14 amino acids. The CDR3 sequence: CASSYSRLNTEAFF. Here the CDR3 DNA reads TGTGCCAGCAGTTACAGTAGACTGAACACTGAAGCTTTCTTT.

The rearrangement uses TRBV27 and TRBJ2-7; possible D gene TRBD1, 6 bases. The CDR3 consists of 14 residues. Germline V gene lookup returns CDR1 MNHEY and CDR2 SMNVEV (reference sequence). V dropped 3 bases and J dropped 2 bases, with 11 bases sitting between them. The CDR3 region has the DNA TGTGCCAGCAGTTTCCGACAGGCGACCTACGAGCAGTACTTC. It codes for CASSFRQATYEQYF.

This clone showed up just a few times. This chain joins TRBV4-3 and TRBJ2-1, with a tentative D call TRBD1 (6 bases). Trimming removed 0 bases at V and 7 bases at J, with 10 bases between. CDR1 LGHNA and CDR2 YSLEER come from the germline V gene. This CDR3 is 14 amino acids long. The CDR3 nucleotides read TGCGCCAGCAGCCAAGATCGAGGGGGTAATGAGCAGTTCTTC. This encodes CASSQDRGGNEQFF.

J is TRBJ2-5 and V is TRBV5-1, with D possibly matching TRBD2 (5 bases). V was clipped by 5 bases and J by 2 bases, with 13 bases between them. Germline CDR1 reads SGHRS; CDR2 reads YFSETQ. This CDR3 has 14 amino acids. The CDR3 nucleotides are TGCGCCAGCAGTCAAGACCCGGGACAAGAGACCCAGTACTTC. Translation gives CASSQDPGQETQYF.

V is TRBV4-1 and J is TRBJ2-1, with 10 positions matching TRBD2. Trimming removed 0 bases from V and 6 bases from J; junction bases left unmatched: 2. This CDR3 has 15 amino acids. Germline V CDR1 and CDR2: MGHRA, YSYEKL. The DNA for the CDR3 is TGCGCCAGCAGCCAAGAGAGCGGGAGGGCCAATGAGCAGTTCTTC. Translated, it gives CASSQESGRANEQFF.

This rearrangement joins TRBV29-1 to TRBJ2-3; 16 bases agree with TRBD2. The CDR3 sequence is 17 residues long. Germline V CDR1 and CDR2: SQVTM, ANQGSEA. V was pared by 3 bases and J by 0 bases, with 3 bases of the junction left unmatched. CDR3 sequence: CSVEGLAGGRSTDTQYF. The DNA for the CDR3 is TGCAGCGTTGAGGGACTAGCGGGAGGGCGGAGCACAGATACGCAGTATTTT.

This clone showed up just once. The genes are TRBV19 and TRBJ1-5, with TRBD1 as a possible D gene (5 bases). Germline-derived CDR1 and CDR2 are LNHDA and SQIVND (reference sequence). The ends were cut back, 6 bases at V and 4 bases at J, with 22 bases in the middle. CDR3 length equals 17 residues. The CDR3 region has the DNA TGTGCCAGTAGCATTCCCGAGGGGACTGAACTTAATCAGCCCCAGCATTTT. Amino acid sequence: CASSIPEGTELNQPQHF.

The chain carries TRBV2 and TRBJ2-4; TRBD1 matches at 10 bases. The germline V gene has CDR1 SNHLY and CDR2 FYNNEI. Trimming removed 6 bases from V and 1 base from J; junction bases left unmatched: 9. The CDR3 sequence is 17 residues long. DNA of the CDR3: TGTGCCAGCAGCGACCCCGACAGGGGGCGCGCCAAAAACATTCAGTACTTC. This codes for CASSDPDRGRAKNIQYF.

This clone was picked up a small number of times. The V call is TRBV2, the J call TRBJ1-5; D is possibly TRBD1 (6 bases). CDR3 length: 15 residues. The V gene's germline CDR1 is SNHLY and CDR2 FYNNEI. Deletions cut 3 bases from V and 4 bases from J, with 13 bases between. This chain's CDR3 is CASSDVNRENQPQHF. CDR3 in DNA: TGTGCCAGCAGTGACGTCAACAGGGAGAATCAGCCCCAGCATTTT.

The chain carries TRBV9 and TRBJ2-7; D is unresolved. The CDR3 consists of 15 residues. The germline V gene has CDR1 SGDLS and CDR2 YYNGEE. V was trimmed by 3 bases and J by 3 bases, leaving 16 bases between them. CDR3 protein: CASSETPGGIYEQYF. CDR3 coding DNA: TGTGCCAGCAGCGAGACCCCCGGCGGTATCTACGAGCAGTACTTC.

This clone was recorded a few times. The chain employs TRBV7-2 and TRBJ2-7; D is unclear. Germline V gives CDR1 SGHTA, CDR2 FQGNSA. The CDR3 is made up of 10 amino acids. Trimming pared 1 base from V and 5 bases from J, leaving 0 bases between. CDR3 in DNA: TGTGCCAGCAGCTTAGACGAGCAGTACTTC. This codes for CASSLDEQYF.

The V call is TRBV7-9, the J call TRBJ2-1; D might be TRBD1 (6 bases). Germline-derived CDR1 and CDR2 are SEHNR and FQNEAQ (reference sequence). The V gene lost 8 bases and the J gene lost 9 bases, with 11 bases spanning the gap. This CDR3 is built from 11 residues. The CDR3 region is CASATGTEQFF. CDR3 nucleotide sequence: TGTGCCAGCGCGACAGGAACTGAGCAGTTCTTC.

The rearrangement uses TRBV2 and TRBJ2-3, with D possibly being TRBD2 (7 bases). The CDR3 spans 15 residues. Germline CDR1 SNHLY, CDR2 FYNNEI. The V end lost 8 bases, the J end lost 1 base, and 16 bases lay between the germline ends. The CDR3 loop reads CASPERGAGTDTQYF. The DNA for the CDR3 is TGTGCCAGCCCGGAACGGGGGGCCGGCACAGATACGCAGTATTTT. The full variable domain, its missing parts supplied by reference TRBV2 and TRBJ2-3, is EPEVTQTPSHQVTQMGQEVILRCVPISNHLYFYWYRQILGQKVEFLVSFYNNEISEKSEIFDDQFSVERPDGSNFTLKIRSTKLEDSAMYFCASPERGAGTDTQYFGPGTRLTVL.

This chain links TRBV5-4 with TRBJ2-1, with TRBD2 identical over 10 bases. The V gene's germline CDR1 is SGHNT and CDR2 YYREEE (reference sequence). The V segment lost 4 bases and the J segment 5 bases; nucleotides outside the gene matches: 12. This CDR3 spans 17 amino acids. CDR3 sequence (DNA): TGTGCCAGCAGCCAAATCCTAGGGCTAGCGGGAGACAATGAGCAGTTCTTC. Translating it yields CASSQILGLAGDNEQFF.

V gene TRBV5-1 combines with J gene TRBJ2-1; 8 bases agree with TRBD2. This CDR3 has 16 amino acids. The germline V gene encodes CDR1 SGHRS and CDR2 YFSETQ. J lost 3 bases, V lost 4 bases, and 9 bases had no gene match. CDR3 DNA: TGCGCCAGCAGCATTGACGGGAGGGCCTACTACAATGAGCAGTTCTTC. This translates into CASSIDGRAYYNEQFF.

Here the CDR3 reads CASSTGLAGTETQYF. DNA of the CDR3: TGTGCCAGCAGCACCGGACTAGCGGGGACAGAGACCCAGTACTTC. This chain joins TRBV13 and TRBJ2-5, with 12 bases that match TRBD2. V gave up 5 bases and J gave up 4 bases; unmatched junction bases: 5. This CDR3 has 15 amino acids. Germline values: CDR1 PRHDT, CDR2 FYEKMQ (reference sequence). Using reference TRBV13 and TRBJ2-5 for the parts outside the CDR3, the full variable domain is AAGVIQSPRHLIKEKRETATLKCYPIPRHDTVYWYQQGPGQDPQFLISFYEKMQSDKGSIPDRFSAQQFSDYHSELNMSSLELGDSALYFCASSTGLAGTETQYFGPGTRLLVL.

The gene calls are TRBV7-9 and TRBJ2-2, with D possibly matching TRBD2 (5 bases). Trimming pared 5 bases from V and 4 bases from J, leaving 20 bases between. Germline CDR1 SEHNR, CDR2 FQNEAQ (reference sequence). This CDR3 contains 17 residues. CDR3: CASSARAPGVTTGELFF. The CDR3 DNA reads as TGTGCCAGCAGCGCCCGGGCACCCGGGGTGACCACCGGGGAGCTGTTTTTT.

The CDR3 bases are TGTGCCAGCAGTTACTCTGGGCCCGGCGCGGCTCAGCCCCAGCATTTT. Its protein product is CASSYSGPGAAQPQHF. The chain couples TRBV6-5 to TRBJ1-5, with D unclear. The germline V gene has CDR1 MNHEY and CDR2 SVGAGI. This CDR3 contains 16 residues. V was cut by 0 bases and J by 6 bases, with 15 bases left in between.

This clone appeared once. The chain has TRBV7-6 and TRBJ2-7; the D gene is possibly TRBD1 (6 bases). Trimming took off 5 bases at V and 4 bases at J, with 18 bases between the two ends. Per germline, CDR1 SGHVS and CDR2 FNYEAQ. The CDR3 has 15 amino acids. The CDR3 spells CASSATGTLNYEQYF. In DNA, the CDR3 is TGTGCCAGCAGCGCTACCGGGACACTGAATTACGAGCAGTACTTC. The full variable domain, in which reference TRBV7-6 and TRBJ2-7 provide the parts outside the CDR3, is GAGVSQSPRYKVTKRGQDVALRCDPISGHVSLYWYRQALGQGPEFLTYFNYEAQQDKSGLPNDRFSAERPEGSISTLTIQRTEQRDSAMYRCASSATGTLNYEQYFGPGTRLTVT.

The DNA of the CDR3 is TGTGCCAGCACCCCCGCTAGCCGGCAAGAGACCCAGTACTTC. Residues: CASTPASRQETQYF. This sequence joins TRBV7-8 and TRBJ2-5; D is possibly TRBD2 (5 bases). The CDR3 totals 14 residues. Per the germline V gene, CDR1 is SGHVS and CDR2 is FQNEAQ. V was cut by 7 bases and J by 2 bases, with 14 bases left in between.

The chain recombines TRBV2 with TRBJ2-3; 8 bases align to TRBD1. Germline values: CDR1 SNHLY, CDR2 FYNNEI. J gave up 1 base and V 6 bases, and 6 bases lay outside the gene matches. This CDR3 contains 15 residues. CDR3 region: CASSQDRDGTDTQYF. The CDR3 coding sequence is TGTGCCAGCAGCCAGGACAGGGACGGCACAGATACGCAGTATTTT. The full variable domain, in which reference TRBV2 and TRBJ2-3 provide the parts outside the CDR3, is EPEVTQTPSHQVTQMGQEVILRCVPISNHLYFYWYRQILGQKVEFLVSFYNNEISEKSEIFDDQFSVERPDGSNFTLKIRSTKLEDSAMYFCASSQDRDGTDTQYFGPGTRLTVL.

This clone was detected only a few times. DNA of the CDR3: TGCAGCGTTGGGGTCCCCGGGACAGGGGGTATAAACTATGGCTACACCTTC. Its translation: CSVGVPGTGGINYGYTF. The chain carries TRBV29-1 and TRBJ1-2; 11 bases are shared with TRBD1. CDR3 length equals 17 residues. Per germline, CDR1 SQVTM and CDR2 ANQGSEA. V lost 4 bases to trimming and J lost 2 bases; unmatched junction nucleotides: 12.

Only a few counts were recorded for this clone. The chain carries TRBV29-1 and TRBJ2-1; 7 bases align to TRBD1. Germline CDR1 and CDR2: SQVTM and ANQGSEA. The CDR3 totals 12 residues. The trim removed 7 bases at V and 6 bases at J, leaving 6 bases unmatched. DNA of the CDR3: TGCAGCGGAGAAGGGACAGCCAATGAGCAGTTCTTC. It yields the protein CSGEGTANEQFF.

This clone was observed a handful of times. As DNA, the CDR3 is TGTGCCAGCTGCACCGGGGGAAACTACGAGCAGTACTTC. Protein sequence: CASCTGGNYEQYF. The V call is TRBV5-6, the J call TRBJ2-5; tentatively, D is TRBD2 (6 bases). The DNA end favors TRBJ2-7, so the J call may be wrong. In germline, CDR1 is SGHDT, CDR2 YYEEEE. This CDR3 comprises 13 residues.

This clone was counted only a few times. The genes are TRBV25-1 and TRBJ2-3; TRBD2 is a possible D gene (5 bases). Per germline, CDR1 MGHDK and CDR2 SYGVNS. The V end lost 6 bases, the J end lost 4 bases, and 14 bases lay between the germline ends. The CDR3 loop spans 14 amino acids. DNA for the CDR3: TGTGCCAGCAGCCAGCGGAGGCGGGCAGATACGCAGTATTTT. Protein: CASSQRRRADTQYF.